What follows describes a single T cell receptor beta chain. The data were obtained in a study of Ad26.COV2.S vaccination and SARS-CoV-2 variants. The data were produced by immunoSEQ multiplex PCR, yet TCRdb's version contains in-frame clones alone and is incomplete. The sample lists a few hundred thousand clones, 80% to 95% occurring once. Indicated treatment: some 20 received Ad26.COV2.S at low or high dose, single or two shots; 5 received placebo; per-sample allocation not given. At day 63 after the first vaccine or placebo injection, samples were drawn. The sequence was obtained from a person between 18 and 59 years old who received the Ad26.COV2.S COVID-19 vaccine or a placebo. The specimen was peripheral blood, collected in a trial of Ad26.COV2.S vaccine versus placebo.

In DNA, the CDR3 is TGTGCCAGCAGTTTATTCCTGGGGCAGGGTAACACTGAAGCTTTCTTT. Residues: CASSLFLGQGNTEAFF. V usage is TRBV27 and J usage is TRBJ1-1; maybe TRBD1 (5 bases). The V gene lost 1 base and the J gene lost 2 bases, with 14 bases spanning the gap. CDR1 MNHEY and CDR2 SMNVEV come from the germline V gene (reference sequence). The CDR3 covers 16 residues.